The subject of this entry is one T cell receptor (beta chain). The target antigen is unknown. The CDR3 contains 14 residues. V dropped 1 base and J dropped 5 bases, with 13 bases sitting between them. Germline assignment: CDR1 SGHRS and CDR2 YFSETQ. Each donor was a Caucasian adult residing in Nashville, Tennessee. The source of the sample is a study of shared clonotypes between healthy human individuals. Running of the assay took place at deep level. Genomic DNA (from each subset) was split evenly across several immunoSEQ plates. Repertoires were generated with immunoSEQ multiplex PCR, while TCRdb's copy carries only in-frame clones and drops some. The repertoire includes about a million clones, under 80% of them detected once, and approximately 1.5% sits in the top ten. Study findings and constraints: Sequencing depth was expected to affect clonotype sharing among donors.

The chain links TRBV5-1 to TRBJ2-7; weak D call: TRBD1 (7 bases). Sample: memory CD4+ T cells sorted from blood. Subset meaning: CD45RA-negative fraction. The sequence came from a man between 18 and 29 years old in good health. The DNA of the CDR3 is TGCGCCAGCAGCTTGCCAGGGGGGCTCAACGAGCAGTACTTC. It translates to CASSLPGGLNEQYF.